This T cell receptor beta chain was captured in a study of metastatic and nonmetastatic thyroid tumors. Through MiXCR, TCRdb re-clonotyped the PCR reads. The table shows 15,000 to 20,000 clones, with 9.5% to 15% occurring only once. Study-level results: Across blood and tumor, TCR beta diversity in malignant thyroid tumors was reportedly significantly higher than in benign nodules.

Every patient underwent thyroid surgery untreated. This clone was counted at least ten times. The antigen is unknown. This sample also contains other DNA sequences that code for the same CDR3. The CDR3 consists of 14 residues. Trimming cost V 3 bases and J 2 bases, with 10 bases left between them. Germline V gives CDR1 SEHNR, CDR2 FQNEAQ (reference sequence). The J gene is TRBJ1-2, the V gene TRBV7-9; D unclear. The sequence came from a female donor with papillary thyroid cancer or a benign thyroid nodule (not recorded which). Some clones in this sample may be carry-over from other donors' samples. The sample consisted of blood. Here the CDR3 reads CASSFTAGNYGYTF. CDR3 sequence (DNA): TGTGCCAGCAGCTTTACGGCTGGAAACTATGGCTACACCTTC. Full variable domain (rest looked up from reference TRBV7-9 and TRBJ1-2): DTGVSQNPRHKITKRGQNVTFRCDPISEHNRLYWYRQTLGQGPEFLTYFQNEAQLEKSRLLSDRFSAERPKGSFSTLEIQRTEQGDSAMYLCASSFTAGNYGYTFGSGTRLTVV.